These T cell receptor beta chains were read from a single sample in a study of blood T cell repertoires in COVID-19. The table came from immunoSEQ multiplex PCR; TCRdb's copy has only in-frame clones and leaves some out. Seen here are roughly 270,000 clones, around 84% observed once, and the top ten hold 5%. Specimen: PBMCs or T cells enriched from blood (not recorded which). The receptors come from a man aged 35-49 years who had been exposed to COVID-19. CDR3s include the opening cysteine and the closing phenylalanine or tryptophan. The D gene is left open where the match is weak. Clone size, where shown, is once, few, many, or a class for clones that have expanded.

v_gene	len	abundance	j_gene	d_gene	CDR3aa	CDR3nt
TRBV7-3	15	NA	TRBJ2-3	TRBD2	CASQLTGGRMHTQYF	TGTGCCAGCCAGCTTACCGGCGGGAGGATGCATACGCAGTATTTT
TRBV19	15	NA	TRBJ2-5	TRBD1	CASSIGTGQKETQYF	TGTGCCAGTAGTATAGGGACGGGACAGAAAGAGACCCAGTACTTC
TRBV28	15	NA	TRBJ2-7	TRBD1	CASSLGQGLSYEQYF	TGTGCCAGCAGTTTAGGACAGGGTTTGTCCTACGAGCAGTACTTC
TRBV6-5	13	NA	TRBJ2-7	TRBD1	CATSGGASYEQYF	TGTGCCACCTCAGGGGGCGCAAGTTACGAGCAGTACTTC
TRBV2	15	NA	TRBJ2-2	NA	CASSPIAANTGELFF	TGTGCCAGCAGTCCAATAGCAGCGAACACCGGGGAGCTGTTTTTT
TRBV5-1	16	NA	TRBJ1-3	TRBD1	CASSWGQTGSGNTIYF	TGCGCCAGCAGCTGGGGACAGACCGGATCTGGAAACACCATATATTTT
TRBV10-3	14	NA	TRBJ2-3	NA	CAISESGSADTQYF	TGTGCCATCAGTGAGTCAGGCAGCGCAGATACGCAGTATTTT
TRBV19	15	NA	TRBJ1-1	NA	CASSILGAMNTEAFF	TGTGCCAGTAGTATTCTAGGAGCCATGAACACTGAAGCTTTCTTT
TRBV28	12	once	TRBJ2-2	TRBD2	CASREGTGELFF	TGTGCCAGTCGGGAGGGCACCGGGGAGCTGTTTTTT
TRBV7-9	15	NA	TRBJ1-6	TRBD1	CASTLAGQRNSPLHF	TGTGCCAGCACCCTAGCGGGACAGCGGAATTCACCCCTCCACTTT
TRBV12-5	14	NA	TRBJ1-5	NA	CASGQDSSNQPQHF	TGTGCTAGTGGCCAGGACAGCTCAAATCAGCCCCAGCATTTT
TRBV18	20	NA	TRBJ2-5	TRBD2	CASSPPGTSGRSKQRETQYF	TGTGCCAGCTCACCACCCGGGACTAGCGGGAGGTCGAAGCAGCGAGAGACCCAGTACTTC
TRBV3-1/TRBV3-2	15	few	TRBJ1-1	TRBD1	CASSRRPGTGIEAFF	TGTGCCAGCAGCCGCCGTCCCGGGACAGGGATCGAAGCTTTCTTT
TRBV12-3/TRBV12-4	12	once	TRBJ1-1	TRBD1	CASSFGDSEAFF	TGTGCCAGCAGTTTTGGGGACAGTGAAGCTTTCTTT
TRBV30	14	once	TRBJ2-2	TRBD2	CAWRGSGGTGELFF	TGTGCCTGGAGAGGCTCGGGGGGCACCGGGGAGCTGTTTTTT
TRBV24-1	16	NA	TRBJ2-2	TRBD2	CATSDLVTSGSRELFF	TGTGCCACCAGTGATTTGGTCACTAGCGGGAGTCGGGAGCTGTTTTTT
TRBV7-3	13	NA	TRBJ2-2	NA	CASSPQSWGELFF	TGTGCCAGCAGCCCCCAAAGCTGGGGGGAGCTGTTTTTT
TRBV9	13	few	TRBJ1-1	TRBD1	CASSRQGSTEAFF	TGTGCCAGCAGCCGACAGGGGAGCACTGAAGCTTTCTTT
TRBV29-1	13	NA	TRBJ2-7	NA	CSVDRHYSYEQYF	TGCAGCGTTGACAGACATTACTCCTACGAGCAGTACTTC
TRBV5-1	15	NA	TRBJ2-2	NA	CASSTGLSNTGELFF	TGCGCCAGCAGTACGGGTTTATCAAACACCGGGGAGCTGTTTTTT
TRBV19	17	NA	TRBJ2-3	TRBD2	CASTKLGLAGPTDTQYF	TGTGCCAGTACGAAACTCGGACTAGCGGGACCCACAGATACGCAGTATTTT
TRBV5-8	17	NA	TRBJ2-1	TRBD2	CASSWGTSGSLIDEQFF	TGTGCCAGCAGCTGGGGGACTAGCGGGAGTTTAATCGATGAGCAGTTCTTC
TRBV10-3	12	NA	TRBJ2-7	TRBD2	CATEAGGHEQYF	TGTGCCACCGAAGCGGGAGGGCACGAGCAGTACTTC
TRBV2	14	NA	TRBJ1-5	TRBD1	CASRGGQGTQPQHF	TGTGCCAGCAGGGGGGGACAGGGCACCCAGCCCCAGCATTTT
TRBV6-6	14	NA	TRBJ1-6	TRBD1	CASNQQGAGSPLHF	TGTGCCAGCAATCAACAGGGGGCAGGGTCACCCCTCCACTTT
TRBV27	18	NA	TRBJ1-2	TRBD1	CASSSEYVTGGGLHGYTF	TGTGCCAGCAGTTCAGAATATGTGACAGGGGGCGGACTTCATGGCTACACCTTC
TRBV18	15	NA	TRBJ2-5	NA	CASSSPRAPEETQYF	TGTGCCAGCTCAAGTCCACGAGCCCCCGAAGAGACCCAGTACTTC
TRBV30	12	NA	TRBJ1-2	NA	CAWSTGPRGYTF	TGTGCCTGGAGTACGGGTCCGAGAGGCTACACCTTC
TRBV11-2	16	few	TRBJ2-5	TRBD2	CASSPGLAGVVETQYF	TGTGCCAGCAGCCCTGGTCTGGCGGGAGTTGTGGAGACCCAGTACTTC
TRBV6-7	15	NA	TRBJ1-5	NA	CASSITGRKNQPQHF	TGTGCCAGCAGTATCACCGGGAGGAAGAATCAGCCCCAGCATTTT
TRBV19	17	NA	TRBJ2-2	NA	CASTAPRDPANTGELFF	TGTGCCAGTACCGCGCCGCGGGACCCCGCGAACACCGGGGAGCTGTTTTTT
TRBV7-9	15	NA	TRBJ1-2	TRBD1	CASSLAGQNSYGYTF	TGTGCCAGCAGCTTAGCGGGACAGAATTCCTATGGCTACACCTTC
TRBV27	18	NA	TRBJ2-2	TRBD1	CASSLGAGTGVNTGELFF	TGTGCCAGCAGTTTAGGGGCCGGGACAGGGGTTAACACCGGGGAGCTGTTTTTT
TRBV19	13	NA	TRBJ1-2	NA	CASSTRQDYGYTF	TGTGCCAGTAGTACCCGACAGGACTATGGCTACACCTTC
TRBV2	15	few	TRBJ2-1	TRBD1	CASRRGQGTYNEQFF	TGTGCCAGCAGACGCGGACAGGGAACCTACAATGAGCAGTTCTTC
TRBV14	14	few	TRBJ1-1	TRBD1	CASSQVGRTGTAFF	TGTGCCAGCAGCCAAGTCGGAAGGACAGGGACAGCTTTCTTT
TRBV7-3	15	NA	TRBJ2-3	TRBD2	CASSTSSGSFDTQYF	TGTGCCAGCAGCACCTCTAGCGGGAGTTTCGATACGCAGTATTTT
TRBV6-5	14	few	TRBJ1-6	TRBD1	CASRSTGGNSPLHF	TGTGCCAGCAGATCGACAGGGGGGAATTCACCCCTCCACTTT
TRBV15	14	NA	TRBJ2-5	NA	CATSLDRAQETQYF	TGTGCCACCAGCCTAGACCGCGCCCAAGAGACCCAGTACTTC
TRBV2	15	few	TRBJ1-4	NA	CASRPDRVTNEKLFF	TGTGCCAGCAGACCCGACAGAGTTACTAATGAAAAACTGTTTTTT
TRBV30	12	NA	TRBJ2-5	NA	CAWDQGQETQYF	TGTGCCTGGGACCAGGGACAAGAGACCCAGTACTTC
TRBV12-5	16	NA	TRBJ2-3	NA	CASGSSTRTSGDTQYF	TGTGCTAGTGGTTCCTCCACTCGAACGTCTGGAGATACGCAGTATTTT
TRBV4-1	15	NA	TRBJ2-2	NA	CASSPSGVPTGELFF	TGCGCCAGCAGCCCGTCAGGGGTCCCCACCGGGGAGCTGTTTTTT
TRBV6-1	16	NA	TRBJ2-7	NA	CASSDAPWDTSYEQYF	TGTGCCAGCAGTGATGCACCCTGGGACACCTCCTACGAGCAGTACTTC